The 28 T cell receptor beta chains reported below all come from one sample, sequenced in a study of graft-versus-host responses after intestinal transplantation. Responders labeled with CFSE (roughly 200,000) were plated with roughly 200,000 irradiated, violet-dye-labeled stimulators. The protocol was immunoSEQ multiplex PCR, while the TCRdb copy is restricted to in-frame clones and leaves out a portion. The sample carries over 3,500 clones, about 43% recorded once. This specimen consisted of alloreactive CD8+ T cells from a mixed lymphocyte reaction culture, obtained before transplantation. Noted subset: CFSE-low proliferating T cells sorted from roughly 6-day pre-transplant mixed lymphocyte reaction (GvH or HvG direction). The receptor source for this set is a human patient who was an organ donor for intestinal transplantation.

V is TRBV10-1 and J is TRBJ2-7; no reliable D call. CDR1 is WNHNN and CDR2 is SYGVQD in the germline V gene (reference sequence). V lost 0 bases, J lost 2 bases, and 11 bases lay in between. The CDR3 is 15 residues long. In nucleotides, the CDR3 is TGCGCCAGCAGTGAGTCTAATCTAGTTACCTACGAGCAGTACTTC. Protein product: CASSESNLVTYEQYF.

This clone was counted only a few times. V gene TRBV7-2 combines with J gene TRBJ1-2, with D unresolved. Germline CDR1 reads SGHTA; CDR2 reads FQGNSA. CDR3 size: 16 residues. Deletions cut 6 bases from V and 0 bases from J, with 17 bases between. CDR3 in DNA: TGTGCCAGCAGAAAAAACCGCGGGTTCCCTAACTATGGCTACACCTTC. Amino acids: CASRKNRGFPNYGYTF. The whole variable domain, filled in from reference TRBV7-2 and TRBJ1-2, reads GAGVSQSPSNKVTEKGKDVELRCDPISGHTALYWYRQSLGQGLEFLIYFQGNSAPDKSGLPSDRFSAERTGGSVSTLTIQRTQQEDSAVYLCASRKNRGFPNYGYTFGSGTRLTVV.

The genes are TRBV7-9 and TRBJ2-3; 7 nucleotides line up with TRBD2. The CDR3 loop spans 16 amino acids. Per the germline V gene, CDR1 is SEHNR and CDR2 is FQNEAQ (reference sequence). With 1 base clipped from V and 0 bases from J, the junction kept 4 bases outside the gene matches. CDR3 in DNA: TGTGCCAGCAGCTTAGGGGCGGGAGATAGCACAGATACGCAGTATTTT. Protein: CASSLGAGDSTDTQYF.

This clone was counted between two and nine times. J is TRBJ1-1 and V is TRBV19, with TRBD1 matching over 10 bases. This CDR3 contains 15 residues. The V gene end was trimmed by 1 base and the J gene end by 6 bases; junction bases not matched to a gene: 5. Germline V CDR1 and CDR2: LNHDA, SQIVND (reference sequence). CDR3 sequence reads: CASSIATGGSAEAFF. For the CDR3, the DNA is TGTGCCAGTAGTATAGCGACAGGGGGCTCGGCTGAAGCTTTCTTT.

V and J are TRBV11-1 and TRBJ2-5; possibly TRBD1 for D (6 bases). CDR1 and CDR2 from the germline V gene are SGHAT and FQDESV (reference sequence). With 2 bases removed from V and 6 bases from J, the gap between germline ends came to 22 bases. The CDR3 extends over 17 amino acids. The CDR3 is CASSLHVTWGLTKTQYF. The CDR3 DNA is TGTGCCAGCAGCTTACACGTTACGTGGGGGCTGACGAAGACCCAGTACTTC.

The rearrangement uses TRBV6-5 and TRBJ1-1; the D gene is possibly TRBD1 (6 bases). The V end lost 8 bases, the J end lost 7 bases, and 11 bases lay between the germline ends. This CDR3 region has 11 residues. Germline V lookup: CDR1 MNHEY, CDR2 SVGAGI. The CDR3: CASARGNEAFF. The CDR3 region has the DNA TGTGCCAGCGCCAGGGGTAATGAAGCTTTCTTT.

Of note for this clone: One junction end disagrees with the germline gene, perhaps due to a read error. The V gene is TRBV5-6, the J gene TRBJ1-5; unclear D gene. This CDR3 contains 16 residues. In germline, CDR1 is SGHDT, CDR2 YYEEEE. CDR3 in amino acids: CASSPQRRGSDQPQHF. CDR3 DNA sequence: TGTGCCAGCAGCCCACAGAGACGGGGTAGCGATCAGCCCCAGCATTTT.

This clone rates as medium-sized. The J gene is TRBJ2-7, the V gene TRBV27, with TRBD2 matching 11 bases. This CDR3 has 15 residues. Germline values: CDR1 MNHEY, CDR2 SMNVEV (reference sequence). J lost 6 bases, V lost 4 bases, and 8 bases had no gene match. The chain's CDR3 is CASSSIAGGLGEQYF. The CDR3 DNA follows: TGTGCCAGCAGTTCTATAGCGGGAGGGCTGGGCGAGCAGTACTTC.

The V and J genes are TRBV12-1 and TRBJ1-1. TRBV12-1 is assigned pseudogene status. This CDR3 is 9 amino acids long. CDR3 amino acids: CASTPEAFF. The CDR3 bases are TGTGCCAGCACTCCTGAAGCTTTCTTT.

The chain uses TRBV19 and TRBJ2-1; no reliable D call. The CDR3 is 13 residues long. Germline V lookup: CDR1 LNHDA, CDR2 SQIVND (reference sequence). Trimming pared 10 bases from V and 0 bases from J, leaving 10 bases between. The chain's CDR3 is CATHSYSYNEQFF. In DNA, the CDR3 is TGTGCCACCCACTCGTACTCCTACAATGAGCAGTTCTTC.

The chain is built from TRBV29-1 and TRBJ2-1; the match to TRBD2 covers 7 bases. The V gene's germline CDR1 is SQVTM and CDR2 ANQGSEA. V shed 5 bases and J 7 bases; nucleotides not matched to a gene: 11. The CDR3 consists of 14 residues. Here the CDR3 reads CSVYTGTTSNEQFF. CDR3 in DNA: TGCAGCGTTTATACCGGGACTACCTCTAATGAGCAGTTCTTC.

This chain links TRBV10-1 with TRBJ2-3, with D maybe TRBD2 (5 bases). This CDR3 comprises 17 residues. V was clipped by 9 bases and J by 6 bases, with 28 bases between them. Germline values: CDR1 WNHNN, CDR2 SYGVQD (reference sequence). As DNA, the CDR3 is TGCGCCAGACCGATTTTACGTGGTCGGACTGTAATCGATACGCAGTATTTT. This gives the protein CARPILRGRTVIDTQYF.

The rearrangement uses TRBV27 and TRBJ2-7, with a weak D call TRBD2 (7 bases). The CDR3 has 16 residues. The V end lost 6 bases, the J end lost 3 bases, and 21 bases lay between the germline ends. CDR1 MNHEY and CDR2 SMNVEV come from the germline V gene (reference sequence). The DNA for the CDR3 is TGTGCCAGCAGCTCGGACATGGGGGGGCCTCACTACGAGCAGTACTTC. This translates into CASSSDMGGPHYEQYF.

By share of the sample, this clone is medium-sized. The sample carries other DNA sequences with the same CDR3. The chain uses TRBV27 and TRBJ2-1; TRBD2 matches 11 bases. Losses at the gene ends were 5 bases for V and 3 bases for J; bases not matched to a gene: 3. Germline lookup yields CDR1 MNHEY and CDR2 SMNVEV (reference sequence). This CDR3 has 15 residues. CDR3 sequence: CASSSGTSGYNEQFF. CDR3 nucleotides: TGTGCCAGCAGTAGCGGGACTAGCGGCTACAATGAGCAGTTCTTC.

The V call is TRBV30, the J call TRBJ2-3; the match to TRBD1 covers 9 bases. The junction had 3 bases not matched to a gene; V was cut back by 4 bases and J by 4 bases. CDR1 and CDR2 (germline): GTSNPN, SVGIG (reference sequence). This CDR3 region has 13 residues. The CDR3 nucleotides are TGTGCCTGGATTAGACAGGGGGCAGATACGCAGTATTTT. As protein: CAWIRQGADTQYF.

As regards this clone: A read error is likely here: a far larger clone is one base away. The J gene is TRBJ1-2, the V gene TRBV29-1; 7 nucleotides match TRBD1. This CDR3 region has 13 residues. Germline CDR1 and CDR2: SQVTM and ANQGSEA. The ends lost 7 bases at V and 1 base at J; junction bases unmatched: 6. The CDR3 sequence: CSAKDRVNYGYTF. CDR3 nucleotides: TGCAGCGCTAAAGACAGGGTTAACTATGGCTACACCTTC.

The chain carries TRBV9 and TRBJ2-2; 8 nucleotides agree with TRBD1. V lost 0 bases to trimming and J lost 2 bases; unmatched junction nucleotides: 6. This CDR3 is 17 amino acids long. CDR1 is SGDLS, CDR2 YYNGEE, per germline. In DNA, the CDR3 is TGTGCCAGCAGCGTAGATGACAGGGGCTTCAACACCGGGGAGCTGTTTTTT. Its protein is CASSVDDRGFNTGELFF.

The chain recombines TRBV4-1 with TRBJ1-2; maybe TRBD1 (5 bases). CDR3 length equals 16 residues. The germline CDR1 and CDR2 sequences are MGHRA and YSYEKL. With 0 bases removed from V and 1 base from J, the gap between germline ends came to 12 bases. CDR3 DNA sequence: TGCGCCAGCAGCCAAGATCGAGGGACTTTTAACTATGGCTACACCTTC. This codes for CASSQDRGTFNYGYTF.

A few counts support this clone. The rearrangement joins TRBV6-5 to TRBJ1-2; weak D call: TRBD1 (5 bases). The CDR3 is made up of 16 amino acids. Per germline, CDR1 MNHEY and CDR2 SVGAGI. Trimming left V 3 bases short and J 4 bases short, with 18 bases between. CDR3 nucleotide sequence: TGTGCCAGCAGTTATATCCCTAGGGGATTTGGCTATGGCTACACCTTC. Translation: CASSYIPRGFGYGYTF.

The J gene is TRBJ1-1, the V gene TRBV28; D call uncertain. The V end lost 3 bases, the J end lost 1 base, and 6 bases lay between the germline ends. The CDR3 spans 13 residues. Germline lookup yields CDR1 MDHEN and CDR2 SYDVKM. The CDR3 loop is CASSFRENTEAFF. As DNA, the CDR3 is TGTGCCAGCAGTTTCCGGGAGAACACTGAAGCTTTCTTT.

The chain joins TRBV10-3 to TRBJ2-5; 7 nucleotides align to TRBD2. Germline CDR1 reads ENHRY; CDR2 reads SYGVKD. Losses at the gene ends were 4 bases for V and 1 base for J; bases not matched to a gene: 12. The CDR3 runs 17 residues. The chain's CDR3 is CAISGRERDRPQETQYF. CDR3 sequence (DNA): TGTGCCATCAGTGGTAGGGAGCGGGACCGGCCCCAAGAGACCCAGTACTTC.

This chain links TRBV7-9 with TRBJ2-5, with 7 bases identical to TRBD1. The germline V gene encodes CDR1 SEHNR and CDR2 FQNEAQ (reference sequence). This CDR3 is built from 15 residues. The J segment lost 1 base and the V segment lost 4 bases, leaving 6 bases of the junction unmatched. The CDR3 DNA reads TGTGCCAGCAGCTCGGGCGGACAGGTCCAAGAGACCCAGTACTTC. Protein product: CASSSGGQVQETQYF.

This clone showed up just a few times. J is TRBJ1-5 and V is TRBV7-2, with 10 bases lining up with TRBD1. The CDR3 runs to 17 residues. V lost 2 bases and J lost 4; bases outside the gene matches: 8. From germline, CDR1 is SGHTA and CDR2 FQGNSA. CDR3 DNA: TGTGCCAGCAGCTTAAACCTGCGGGGACAGGGGAATCAGCCCCAGCATTTT. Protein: CASSLNLRGQGNQPQHF.

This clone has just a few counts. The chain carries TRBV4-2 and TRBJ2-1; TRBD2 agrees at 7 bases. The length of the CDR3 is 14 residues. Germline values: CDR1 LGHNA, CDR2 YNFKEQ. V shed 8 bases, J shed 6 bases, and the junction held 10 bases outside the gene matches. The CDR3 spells CASLSAGRGNEQFF. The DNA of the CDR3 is TGTGCCAGCCTATCGGCGGGGAGGGGCAATGAGCAGTTCTTC.

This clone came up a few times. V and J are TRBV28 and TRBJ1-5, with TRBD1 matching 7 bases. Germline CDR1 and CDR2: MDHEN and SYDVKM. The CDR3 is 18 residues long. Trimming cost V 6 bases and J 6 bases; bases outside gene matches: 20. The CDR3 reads CASRHPCNSTGKGQPQHF. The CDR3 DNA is TGTGCCAGCAGACACCCCTGTAACTCGACAGGGAAGGGTCAGCCCCAGCATTTT.

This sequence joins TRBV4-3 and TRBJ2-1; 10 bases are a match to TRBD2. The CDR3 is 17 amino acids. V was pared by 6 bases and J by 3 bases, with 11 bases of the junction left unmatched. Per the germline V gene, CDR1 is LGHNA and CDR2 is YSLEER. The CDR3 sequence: CASSRTSGALVYNEQFF. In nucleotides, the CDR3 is TGCGCCAGCAGTCGGACTAGCGGAGCCCTTGTCTACAATGAGCAGTTCTTC.

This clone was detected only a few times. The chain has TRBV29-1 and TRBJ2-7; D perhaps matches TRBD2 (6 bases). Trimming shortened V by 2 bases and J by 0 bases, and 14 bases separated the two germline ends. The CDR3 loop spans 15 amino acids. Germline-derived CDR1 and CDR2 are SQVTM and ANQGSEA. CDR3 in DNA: TGCAGCGTTGAATTAGGGGACTCCAACTCCTACGAGCAGTACTTC. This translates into CSVELGDSNSYEQYF.

The CDR3 here is CASSPRPGRPTDTQYF. CDR3 sequence (DNA): TGTGCCAGCAGTCCTCGACCCGGGAGGCCCACAGATACGCAGTATTTT. The chain carries TRBV27 and TRBJ2-3; 7 bases map to TRBD2. Trimming at V came to 5 bases and at J to 2 bases, leaving 10 bases not matched to a gene. Germline lookup yields CDR1 MNHEY and CDR2 SMNVEV (reference sequence). The CDR3 covers 16 residues.